This T cell receptor (beta chain) was identified in a study of shared clonotypes between healthy human individuals. Comments on this clone: Its antigen is still unknown.

Looked up from germline, CDR1 is SGHRS and CDR2 is YFSETQ. The junction had 11 bases not matched to a gene; V was cut back by 4 bases and J by 1 base. This CDR3 has 17 amino acids. General observations from the study: A handful of donors had about 5.1% of their naive CD4 clonotypes in common. Large depth notwithstanding, sorted-subset sequencing proved incomplete by rarefaction.

Each subset's genomic DNA was shared equally among a number of immunoSEQ plates. Some clones are missing from TCRdb's copy, which holds only in-frame ones; the method was immunoSEQ multiplex PCR. The sample consists of roughly 1.4 million clones, approximately 98.5% of them appearing once. The TCR comes from a man aged 30 to 45 in good health. Sequencing was carried out using naive CD4+ T cells sorted from blood. The subset was: CD45RA+ positively selected. V and J are TRBV5-1 and TRBJ2-1, with 7 bases that match TRBD2. The CDR3 nucleotides are TGCGCCAGCAGCGGAAGTTTGCGGGAGCCTTCCTACAATGAGCAGTTCTTC. Residues: CASSGSLREPSYNEQFF.